The entry that follows covers one T cell receptor (beta chain) sequence. Its target is unknown. The sample originates from a study of CXCR3-negative and CXCR3-positive naive CD8 T cells. Study outcomes and limitations: CXCR3-positive naive cells carried more hydrophobic TRB CDR3s than CXCR3-negative naive cells did. Comparably high diversity was seen in both naive subsets, and much lower diversity in memory CD8+ cells.

CDR1 is GTSNPN and CDR2 is SVGIG in the germline V gene (reference sequence). The CDR3 totals 12 residues. 5' RACE that incorporated UMI labels was used to prepare the TRB cDNA libraries. TCRdb re-called the 5' RACE reads and gives one entry per CDR3 protein, without DNA. The clone table shows roughly 89,000 distinct CDR3 sequences, with the ten largest holding about 1.1%. This TCR came from a human donor in good health. Some clones in this sample may be carry-over from other donors' samples. V usage is TRBV30 and J usage is TRBJ2-1; the D gene TCRdb calls, TRBD1, cannot be checked with no DNA. The sample comprised naive CXCR3- CD8+ T cells from blood. Noted subset: CD45RO-CCR7+CD27+CD95- naive CD8+ T cells lacking CXCR3 (TNR3-). CDR3: CAKSSGEHEQFF.